This paragraph covers one T cell receptor (beta chain) sequence. Per germline, CDR1 MNHEY and CDR2 SVGAGI. The V and J ends lost 6 bases and 5 bases respectively, with 15 bases between them. The CDR3 is 14 amino acids. The source of the sample is a study of blood T cell repertoires in COVID-19. The overall study: Whether acute or convalescent, the COVID-19 samples came from the United States, Italy and Spain.

Authors' data handling: Nucleated cell counts were estimated from reference gene primer amplification. This table comes from immunoSEQ multiplex PCR, and its TCRdb copy is limited to in-frame clones, with some not included. The D gene and trimming were derived from the DNA, and the V and J assignments and clone size from that table. The repertoire holds around 200,000 clones, with almost 90% as singletons. Sample: peripheral blood. The J gene is TRBJ2-3, the V gene TRBV6-5; the D gene is possibly TRBD1 (7 bases). The sequence was obtained from a man aged 18 to 30 with active or convalescent COVID-19. CDR3 in DNA: TGTGCCAGCAGGAACAGGCAGGGGGGAGATACGCAGTATTTT. This gives the protein CASRNRQGGDTQYF.